The clone carrying this T cell receptor (beta chain) was observed a single time. Some clones are missing from TCRdb's copy, which holds only in-frame ones; the method was immunoSEQ multiplex PCR. The sample gives about 490,000 clones, over 60% of which show up once; roughly 13% is in the top ten. This specimen comes from a study of shared clonotypes between healthy human individuals. The CDR3 is 15 residues long. Germline V CDR1 and CDR2: SEHNR, FQNEAQ (reference sequence). V gave up 7 bases and J gave up 3 bases; unmatched junction bases: 9. Donors were healthy HIV-negative adults without recent acute infections or vaccinations. Each donor was a Caucasian adult residing in Nashville, Tennessee.

The chain uses TRBV7-9 and TRBJ2-3; TRBD1 aligns across 8 bases. The TCR was taken from a woman aged 40 to 49 in good health. Some clones in this sample may be carry-over from other donors' samples. Specimen: PBMCs. CDR3 sequence (DNA): TGTGCCAGCACCTCTCAGGGGGCTGGGACAGATACGCAGTATTTT. Translating it yields CASTSQGAGTDTQYF.